The source of this T cell receptor beta chain is a study of early T cells in non-severe SARS-CoV-2 infection. The study's findings and limits: Anti-spike CD8 responses were favored by VDJdb matching, which missed private and CD4 specificities.

CDR1 is SGHVS and CDR2 is FQNEAQ in the germline V gene. Trimming removed 6 bases at V and 4 bases at J, with 20 bases between. The length of the CDR3 is 16 residues. Individual cDNA molecules carried attached unique molecular identifiers. TCRdb processed the 5' RACE reads anew with MiXCR; each CDR3 protein has one entry. The profile shows about 130,000 distinct CDR3 sequences, just under 15% of them singletons. In regard to this clonotype: Its specificity is not known.

The chain carries TRBV7-8 and TRBJ2-3; TRBD2 might be the D (6 bases). This TCR derives from an adult who was a healthcare worker with PCR-confirmed SARS-CoV-2 infection or an uninfected control (not recorded which). Sequencing was done on a sample of whole blood. CDR3 residues: CASRADGGSGADTQYF. DNA for the CDR3: TGTGCCAGCAGGGCGGACGGGGGTTCGGGGGCAGATACGCAGTATTTT.